These 27 T cell receptor beta chains came from one sample sequenced in a study of breast tumors, draining lymph nodes, adjacent tissues. TCRdb re-called the multiplex PCR reads through MiXCR, storing one row per CDR3 protein. The repertoire holds roughly 110,000 distinct CDR3 sequences, with about 29% as singletons. Axillary draining lymph nodes of breast cancer patients supplied the node samples. Sequenced sample: axillary lymph node tissue. The receptors were sampled from a female donor with breast cancer. Some clones in this sample may be carry-over from other donors' samples.

This clonotype was detected ten times or more. This chain links TRBV7-2 with TRBJ2-7; D assignment may be TRBD1 or TRBD2 (5 bases each). The CDR3 has 15 residues. The V and J ends lost 5 bases and 0 bases respectively, with 14 bases between them. CDR1 is SGHTA and CDR2 is FQGNSA in the germline V gene. The DNA for the CDR3 is TGTGCCAGCAGCCCCAAGTGGGGGAGCTCCTACGAGCAGTACTTC. Residues: CASSPKWGSSYEQYF.

This chain links TRBV9 with TRBJ2-3; 9 bases are shared with TRBD2. Losses at the gene ends were 1 base for V and 4 bases for J; bases not matched to a gene: 7. CDR3 size: 16 residues. In germline, CDR1 is SGDLS, CDR2 YYNGEE. CDR3 loop: CASSVRRGGKSDTQYF. The CDR3 DNA reads as TGTGCCAGCAGCGTACGGCGGGGGGGCAAGTCAGATACGCAGTATTTT.

This clonotype was recorded at least ten times. V gene TRBV14 combines with J gene TRBJ2-1; the match to TRBD2 covers 15 bases. The CDR3 is 17 amino acids. The J segment lost 9 bases and the V segment lost 1 base, leaving 7 bases of the junction unmatched. Looked up from germline, CDR1 is SGHDN and CDR2 is FVKESK. CDR3 residues: CASSQVRTSGGVGEQFF. The CDR3 DNA sequence: TGTGCCAGCAGCCAAGTACGGACTAGCGGGGGGGTAGGTGAGCAGTTCTTC.

This clonotype has ten or more counts. This sequence joins TRBV19 and TRBJ1-6; no clear D gene. CDR1 is LNHDA, CDR2 SQIVND, per germline (reference sequence). The V end was cut by 10 bases, the J end by 0 bases, with 13 bases between. The CDR3 runs to 15 residues. This CDR3 is CATKEGSSYNSPLHF. The CDR3 nucleotides are TGTGCCACCAAGGAGGGCAGCTCCTATAATTCACCCCTCCACTTT.

To note about this clonotype: This could be a read error, since a much larger clone is one nucleotide away. J is TRBJ2-1 and V is TRBV5-8; 11 bases agree with TRBD2. The CDR3 covers 19 residues. Unmatched junction bases numbered 17, after V lost 3 bases and J lost 6 bases. Germline assignment: CDR1 SGHTS and CDR2 YDEGEE. CDR3 in amino acids: CASSWTGDFSGGALNEQFF. In nucleotides, the CDR3 is TGTGCCAGCAGCTGGACAGGGGACTTTAGCGGGGGGGCTCTCAATGAGCAGTTCTTC.

This clonotype was seen repeatedly, ten times or more. The chain carries TRBV11-2 and TRBJ1-1, with D uncertain. V was pared by 1 base and J by 3 bases, with 3 bases between. Germline V gene lookup returns CDR1 SGHAT and CDR2 FQNNGV. This CDR3 contains 12 residues. CDR3 in DNA: TGTGCCAGCAGCTTAGGCGACACTGAAGCTTTCTTT. Translating gives CASSLGDTEAFF.

The gene calls are TRBV20-1 and TRBJ1-6; D perhaps matches TRBD1 (5 bases). The germline V gene has CDR1 DFQATT and CDR2 SNEGSKA (reference sequence). There are 13 residues in the CDR3. V was trimmed by 0 bases and J by 13 bases, leaving 13 bases between them. CDR3 sequence: CSARDGRADPLHF. The DNA of the CDR3 is TGCAGTGCTAGAGACGGCAGGGCGGACCCCCTCCACTTT.

The chain uses TRBV7-3 and TRBJ1-5; D not resolved. This CDR3 comprises 13 residues. V was shortened by 4 bases and J by 11 bases, with 15 bases between the two germline ends. Germline assignment: CDR1 SGHTA and CDR2 FQGTGA. The CDR3 DNA sequence: TGTGCCAGCAGCTCTGGACCGCGCGAGACCCAGCATTTT. Protein product: CASSSGPRETQHF. Filled out from reference TRBV7-3 and TRBJ1-5, the complete variable domain reads GAGVSQTPSNKVTEKGKYVELRCDPISGHTALYWYRQSLGQGPEFLIYFQGTGAADDSGLPNDRFFAVRPEGSVSTLKIQRTERGDSAVYLCASSSGPRETQHFGDGTRLSIL.

In this sample, this clonotype turned up once. The junction departs from germline at one end; a sequencing error may be responsible. CDR3 residues: CVSSPDGASGQPQHF. CDR3 sequence (DNA): TGCGTCAGCAGCCCCGACGGGGCCTCGGGCCAGCCCCAGCATTTT. J is TRBJ1-5 and V is TRBV5-1; D possibly corresponds to TRBD1 (5 bases). Germline CDR1 and CDR2: SGHRS and YFSETQ. The CDR3 runs to 15 residues.

This clonotype was seen many times. This chain links TRBV19 with TRBJ2-2, with 8 bases fitting TRBD1. Trimming took 6 bases from V and 4 from J; bases not matched to a gene: 7. The length of the CDR3 is 15 residues. The V gene's germline CDR1 is LNHDA and CDR2 SQIVND (reference sequence). CDR3 residues: CASRATGASTGELFF. The CDR3 region has the DNA TGTGCCAGTAGGGCGACAGGGGCTAGCACCGGGGAGCTGTTTTTT.

The chain links TRBV7-9 to TRBJ2-5; perhaps TRBD1 as D (6 bases). Germline assignment: CDR1 SEHNR and CDR2 FQNEAQ (reference sequence). V was shortened by 6 bases and J by 5 bases, with 13 bases between the two germline ends. This CDR3 has 13 residues. This CDR3 reads CASRTGIGETQYF. The CDR3 DNA sequence: TGTGCCAGCAGAACAGGGATTGGCGAGACCCAGTACTTC.

Many counts were recorded for this clonotype. The chain couples TRBV7-9 to TRBJ2-4; no firm D call. V lost 5 bases and J lost 7, with 9 bases in between. CDR1 is SEHNR, CDR2 FQNEAQ, per germline (reference sequence). The length of the CDR3 is 12 residues. The CDR3 nucleotides read TGTGCCAGCAGCCCCCCGGCCAACATTCAGTACTTC. Translating it yields CASSPPANIQYF.

Concerning this clonotype itself: A much larger clonotype is one base distant, so this may be a read error. This chain connects TRBV6-7 to TRBJ1-2; D is ambiguous. Being an ORF, TRBV6-7 has a function that is uncertain. V dropped 8 bases and J dropped 8 bases, with 21 bases sitting between them. This CDR3 spans 14 amino acids. CDR3 DNA: TGTGCCAGCGGTCACGGGTTCCGGGGAGCCGGCTACACCTTC. It codes for CASGHGFRGAGYTF.

On this clonotype: A read error may be the cause here, since a much bigger clone is one base away. V is TRBV20-1 and J is TRBJ2-7; D may be TRBD2 (6 bases). CDR1 is DFQATT, CDR2 SNEGSKA, per germline (reference sequence). The CDR3 sequence is 14 residues long. The CDR3 DNA reads as TGCAGTACTAGAGTTGGCGGGAAGCCCTCCGAGCAGTACTTC. Translating gives CSTRVGGKPSEQYF.

This clonotype was seen a few times. A much bigger clone sits one base away, suggesting this may be a read error. The genes are TRBV9 and TRBJ2-1; TRBD1 aligns across 9 bases. CDR1 is SGDLS, CDR2 YYNGEE, per germline. The CDR3 consists of 14 residues. The chain's CDR3 is CASSVGTGEGEQSF. DNA of the CDR3: TGTGCCAGCAGCGTAGGGACAGGGGAAGGTGAGCAGTCCTTC.

This clonotype was seen repeatedly, ten times or more. V and J are TRBV14 and TRBJ2-3, with TRBD2 matching over 9 bases. V gave up 3 bases and J gave up 1 base; unmatched junction bases: 5. This CDR3 contains 16 residues. In germline, CDR1 is SGHDN, CDR2 FVKESK. CDR3 residues: CASSQTSGSRTDTQYF. The CDR3 bases are TGTGCCAGCAGCCAGACTAGCGGTTCCCGCACAGATACGCAGTATTTT.

As for this clonotype: With a much larger clone just one base away, this may be a read error. V gene TRBV18 combines with J gene TRBJ2-5, with D possibly matching TRBD2 (5 bases). CDR1 and CDR2 from the germline V gene are KGHSH and LQKENI. Deletions cut 4 bases from V and 1 base from J, with 13 bases between. The CDR3 spans 15 residues. DNA for the CDR3: TGTGCCAGCTCACTTGTGGGAGATAGCCAAGAGACCCAGTACTTC. This codes for CASSLVGDSQETQYF.

This clonotype was picked up many times. The rearrangement uses TRBV6-5 and TRBJ1-6; D may be TRBD1 (5 bases). Germline V gives CDR1 MNHEY, CDR2 SVGAGI. This CDR3 contains 13 residues. Trimming left V 8 bases short and J 7 bases short, with 12 bases between. This chain's CDR3 is CASQGSYNSPLHF. Here the CDR3 DNA reads TGTGCCAGCCAGGGTTCATACAATTCACCCCTCCACTTT.

The sample holds many counts of this clonotype. The chain combines TRBV20-1 with TRBJ1-6; possible D gene TRBD1, 5 bases. This CDR3 has 14 amino acids. Germline-derived CDR1 and CDR2 are DFQATT and SNEGSKA (reference sequence). The V end lost 3 bases, the J end lost 8 bases, and 14 bases lay between the germline ends. In DNA, the CDR3 is TGCAGTGCTAGCCTCGGGGGAGATCATTCACCCCTCCACTTT. Translated: CSASLGGDHSPLHF.

Worth noting for this clonotype: The conserved phenylalanine or tryptophan is not found at the CDR3 terminus, so this likely reflects a read error. The chain links TRBV2 to TRBJ1-2; D may be TRBD1 (5 bases). In germline, CDR1 is SNHLY, CDR2 FYNNEI. The CDR3 has 13 residues. V lost 7 bases to trimming and J lost 8 bases, with 17 bases between them. DNA of the CDR3: TGTGCCAGCATTGGCAGGGAGGGAGGCGGCTACACCCTC. This translates into CASIGREGGGYTL.

The rearrangement links TRBV20-1 to TRBJ2-3; no firm D call. Germline lookup yields CDR1 DFQATT and CDR2 SNEGSKA (reference sequence). The CDR3 runs 12 residues. Trimming shortened V by 3 bases and J by 12 bases, and 16 bases separated the two germline ends. CDR3 coding DNA: TGCAGTGCTAGCAGAAACACAGCTACACAGTATTTT. It translates to CSASRNTATQYF.

With respect to this clonotype: Just one base apart from a much larger clone, this may be a read error. CDR3 sequence reads: CASSFGTFAEQYF. The CDR3 DNA sequence: TGTGCCAGCAGCTTTGGGACTTTCGCCGAGCAGTACTTC. The chain uses TRBV11-1 and TRBJ2-7; TRBD2 is a possible D gene (6 bases). V lost 3 bases and J lost 6, with 12 bases in between. CDR1 and CDR2 from the germline V gene are SGHAT and FQDESV (reference sequence). CDR3 length: 13 amino acids.

The gene calls are TRBV2 and TRBJ2-2, with D tentatively TRBD1 (6 bases). Trimming took 6 bases from V and 7 from J, leaving 18 bases between them. The CDR3 is 15 residues long. The germline V gene encodes CDR1 SNHLY and CDR2 FYNNEI. Written as DNA, the CDR3 is TGTGCCAGCAGCCTAGGTGGGGGCTCTATCGGGGAGCTGTTTTTT. As protein: CASSLGGGSIGELFF.

The chain combines TRBV3-2 with TRBJ1-5. TRBV3-2 is designated a pseudogene. The CDR3 loop spans 15 amino acids. Here the CDR3 reads CASSQEPEGNQPQHF. CDR3 DNA sequence: TGCGCCAGCAGCCAAGAACCAGAGGGAAATCAGCCCCAGCATTTT.

This clonotype was recorded once. J is TRBJ1-5 and V is TRBV4-1; no reliable D call. The germline V gene encodes CDR1 MGHRA and CDR2 YSYEKL. V lost 0 bases and J 14 bases, leaving 14 bases between the germline ends. This CDR3 has 13 amino acids. The DNA for the CDR3 is TGCGCCAGCAGCCAAGATCTGTCGTATTACGAGCATTTT. It specifies CASSQDLSYYEHF.

Notes on this clonotype: This may stem from a read error, because a much larger clone lies one nucleotide away. V is TRBV27 and J is TRBJ2-1; D is undetermined. Looked up from germline, CDR1 is MNHEY and CDR2 is SMNVEV (reference sequence). Trimming removed 3 bases from V and 10 bases from J, with 4 bases in between. This CDR3 contains 10 residues. The CDR3 DNA reads TGTGCCAGCAGTTTGCAGGAGCAGTTCTTC. Translating gives CASSLQEQFF.

Remarks on this clonotype: One end of the junction fails to match germline, which may point to a read error. This chain uses TRBV9 with TRBJ2-7; tentatively, D is TRBD2 (7 bases). This CDR3 comprises 14 residues. Germline values: CDR1 SGDLS, CDR2 YYNGEE. The CDR3 DNA sequence: TGTGCCAGCAGCGTAGCGGACGGGGGGCACGAGCAGTCCTTC. As protein: CASSVADGGHEQSF.